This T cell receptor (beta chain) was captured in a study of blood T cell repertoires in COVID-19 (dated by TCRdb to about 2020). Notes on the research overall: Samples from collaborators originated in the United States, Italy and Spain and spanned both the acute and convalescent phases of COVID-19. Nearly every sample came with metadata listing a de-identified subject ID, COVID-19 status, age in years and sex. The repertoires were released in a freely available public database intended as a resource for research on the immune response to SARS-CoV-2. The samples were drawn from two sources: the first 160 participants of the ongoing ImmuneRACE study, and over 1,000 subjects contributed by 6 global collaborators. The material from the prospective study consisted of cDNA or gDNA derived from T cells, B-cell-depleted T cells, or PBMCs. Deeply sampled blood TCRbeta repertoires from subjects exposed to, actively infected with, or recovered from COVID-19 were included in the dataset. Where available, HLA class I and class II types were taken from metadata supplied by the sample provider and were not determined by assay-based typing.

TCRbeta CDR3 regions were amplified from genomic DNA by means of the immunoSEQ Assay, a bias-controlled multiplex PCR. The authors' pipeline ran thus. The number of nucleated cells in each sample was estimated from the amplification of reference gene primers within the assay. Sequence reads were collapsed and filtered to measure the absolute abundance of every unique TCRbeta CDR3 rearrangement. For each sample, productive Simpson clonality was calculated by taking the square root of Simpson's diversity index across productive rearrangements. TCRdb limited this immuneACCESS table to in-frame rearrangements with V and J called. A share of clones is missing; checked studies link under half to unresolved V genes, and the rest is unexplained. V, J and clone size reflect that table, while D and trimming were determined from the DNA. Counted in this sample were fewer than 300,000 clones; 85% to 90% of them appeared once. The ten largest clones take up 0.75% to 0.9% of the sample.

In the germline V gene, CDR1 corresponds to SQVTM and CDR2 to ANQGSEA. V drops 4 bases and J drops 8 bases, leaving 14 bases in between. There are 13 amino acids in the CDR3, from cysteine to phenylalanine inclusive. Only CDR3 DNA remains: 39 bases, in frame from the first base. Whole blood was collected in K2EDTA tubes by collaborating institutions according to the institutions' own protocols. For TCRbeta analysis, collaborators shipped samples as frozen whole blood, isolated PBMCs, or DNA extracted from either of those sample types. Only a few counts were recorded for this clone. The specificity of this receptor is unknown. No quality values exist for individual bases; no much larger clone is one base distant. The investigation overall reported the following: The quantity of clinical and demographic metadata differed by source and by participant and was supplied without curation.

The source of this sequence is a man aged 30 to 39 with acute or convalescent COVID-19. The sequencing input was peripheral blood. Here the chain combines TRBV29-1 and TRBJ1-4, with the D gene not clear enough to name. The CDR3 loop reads CSVGRGSVEKLFF. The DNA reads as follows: TGCAGCGTTGGGAGAGGGAGCGTCGAAAAACTGTTTTTT.